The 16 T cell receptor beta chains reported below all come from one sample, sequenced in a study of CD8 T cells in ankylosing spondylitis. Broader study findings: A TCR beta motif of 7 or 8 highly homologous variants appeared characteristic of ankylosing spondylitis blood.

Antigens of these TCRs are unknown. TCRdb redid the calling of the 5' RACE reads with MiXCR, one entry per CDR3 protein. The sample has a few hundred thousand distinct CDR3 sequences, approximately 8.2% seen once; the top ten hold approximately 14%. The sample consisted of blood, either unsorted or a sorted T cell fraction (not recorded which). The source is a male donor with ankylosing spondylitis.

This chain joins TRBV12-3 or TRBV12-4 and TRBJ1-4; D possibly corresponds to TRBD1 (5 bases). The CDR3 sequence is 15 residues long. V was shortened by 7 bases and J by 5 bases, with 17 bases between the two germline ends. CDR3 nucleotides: TGTGCCAGCACCTCCGCCAGGGCCGCCAATGAAAAACTGTTTTTT. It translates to CASTSARAANEKLFF.

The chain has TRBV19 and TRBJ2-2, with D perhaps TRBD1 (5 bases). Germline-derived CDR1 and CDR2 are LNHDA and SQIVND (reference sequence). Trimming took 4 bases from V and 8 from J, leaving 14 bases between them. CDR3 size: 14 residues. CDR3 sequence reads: CASSKDNERGELFF. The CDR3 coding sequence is TGTGCCAGTAGTAAGGACAACGAAAGGGGGGAGCTGTTTTTT.

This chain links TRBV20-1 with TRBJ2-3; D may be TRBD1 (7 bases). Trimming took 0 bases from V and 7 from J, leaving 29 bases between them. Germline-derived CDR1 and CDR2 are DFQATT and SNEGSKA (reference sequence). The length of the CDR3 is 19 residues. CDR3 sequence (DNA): TGCAGTGCTAGAGAGTTATATGCCGGGACAGAACTAGCACAGAATACGCAGTATTTT. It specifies CSARELYAGTELAQNTQYF.

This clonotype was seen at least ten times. This chain's CDR3 is CASRNSLANTGELFF. CDR3 nucleotide sequence: TGTGCCAGCAGGAACAGCCTAGCGAACACCGGGGAGCTGTTTTTT. The chain carries TRBV28 and TRBJ2-2; the D is unclear. The CDR3 totals 15 residues. Trimming left V 6 bases short and J 0 bases short, with 11 bases between. Germline CDR1 is MDHEN and CDR2 is SYDVKM. The entire variable domain, with the rest obtained from reference TRBV28 and TRBJ2-2, is as follows: DVKVTQSSRYLVKRTGEKVFLECVQDMDHENMFWYRQDPGLGLRLIYFSYDVKMKEKGDIPEGYSVSREKKERFSLILESASTNQTSMYLCASRNSLANTGELFFGEGSRLTVL.

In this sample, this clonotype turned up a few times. The CDR3 DNA is TGTGCCAGCAGCTTAGACGCGAGGGCGCGGGGCTACACCTTC. Protein sequence: CASSLDARARGYTF. This sequence joins TRBV7-2 and TRBJ1-2; unclear D gene. V lost 1 base to trimming and J lost 8 bases, with 14 bases between them. Per the germline V gene, CDR1 is SGHTA and CDR2 is FQGNSA. This CDR3 spans 14 amino acids.

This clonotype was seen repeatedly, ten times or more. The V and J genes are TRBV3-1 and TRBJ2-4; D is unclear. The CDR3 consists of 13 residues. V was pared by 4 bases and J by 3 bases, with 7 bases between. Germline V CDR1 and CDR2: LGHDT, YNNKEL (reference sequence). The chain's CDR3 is CASSPDGKNIQYF. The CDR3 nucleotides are TGTGCCAGCAGCCCGGACGGCAAAAACATTCAGTACTTC.

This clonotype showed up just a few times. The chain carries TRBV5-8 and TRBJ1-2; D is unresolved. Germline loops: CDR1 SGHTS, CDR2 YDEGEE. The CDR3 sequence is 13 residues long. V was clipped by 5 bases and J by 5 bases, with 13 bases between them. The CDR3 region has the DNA TGTGCCAGCAGTTTACTGAATATGTATGGCTACACCTTC. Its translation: CASSLLNMYGYTF.

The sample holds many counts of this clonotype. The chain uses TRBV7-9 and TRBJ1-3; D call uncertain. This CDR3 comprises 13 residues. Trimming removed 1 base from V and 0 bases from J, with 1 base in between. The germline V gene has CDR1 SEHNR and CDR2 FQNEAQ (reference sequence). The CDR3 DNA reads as TGTGCCAGCAGCTTAGACTCTGGAAACACCATATATTTT. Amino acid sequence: CASSLDSGNTIYF.

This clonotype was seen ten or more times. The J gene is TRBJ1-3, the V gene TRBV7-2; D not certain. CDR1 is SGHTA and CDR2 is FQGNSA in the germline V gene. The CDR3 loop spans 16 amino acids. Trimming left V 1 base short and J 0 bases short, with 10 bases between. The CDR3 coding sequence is TGTGCCAGCAGCTTAGGGACGGCGTACTCTGGAAACACCATATATTTT. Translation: CASSLGTAYSGNTIYF.

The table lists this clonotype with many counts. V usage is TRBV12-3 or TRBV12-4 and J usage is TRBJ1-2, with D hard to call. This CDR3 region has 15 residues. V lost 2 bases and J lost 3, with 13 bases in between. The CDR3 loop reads CASSLRGFLYYGYTF. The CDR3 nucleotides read TGTGCCAGCAGTTTAAGAGGGTTTCTTTACTATGGCTACACCTTC.

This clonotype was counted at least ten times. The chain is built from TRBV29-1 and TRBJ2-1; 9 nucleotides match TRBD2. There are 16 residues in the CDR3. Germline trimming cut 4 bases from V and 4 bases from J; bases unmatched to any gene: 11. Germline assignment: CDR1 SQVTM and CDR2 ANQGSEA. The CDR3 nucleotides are TGCAGCGTTGGAATGTTGGGCGGGAGGGTGTACAATGAGCAGTTCTTC. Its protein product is CSVGMLGGRVYNEQFF.

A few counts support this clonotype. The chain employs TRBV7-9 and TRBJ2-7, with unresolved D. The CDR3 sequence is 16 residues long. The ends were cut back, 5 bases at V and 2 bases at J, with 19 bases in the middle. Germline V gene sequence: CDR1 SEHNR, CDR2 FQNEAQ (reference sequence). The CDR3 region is CASSGRSETTTYEQYF. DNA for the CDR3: TGTGCCAGCAGCGGACGCAGTGAGACAACCACCTACGAGCAGTACTTC.

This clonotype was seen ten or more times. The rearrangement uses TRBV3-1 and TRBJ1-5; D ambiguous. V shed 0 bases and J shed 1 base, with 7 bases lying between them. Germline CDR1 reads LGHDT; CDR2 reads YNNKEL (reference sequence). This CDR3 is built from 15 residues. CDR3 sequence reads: CASSQDSRSNQPQHF. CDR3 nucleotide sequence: TGTGCCAGCAGCCAAGATAGTAGGAGCAATCAGCCCCAGCATTTT.

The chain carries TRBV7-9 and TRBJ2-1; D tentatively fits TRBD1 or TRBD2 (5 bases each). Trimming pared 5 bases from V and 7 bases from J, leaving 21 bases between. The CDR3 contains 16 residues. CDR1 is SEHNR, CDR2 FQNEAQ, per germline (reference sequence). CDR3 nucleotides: TGTGCCAGCAGCGCCCGGGACGGCCTAATCGTAAATGAGCAGTTCTTC. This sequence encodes CASSARDGLIVNEQFF.

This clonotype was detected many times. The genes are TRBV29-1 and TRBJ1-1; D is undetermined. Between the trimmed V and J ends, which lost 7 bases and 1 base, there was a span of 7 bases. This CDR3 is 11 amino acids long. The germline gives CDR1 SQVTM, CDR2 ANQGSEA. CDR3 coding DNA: TGCAGCGCCACGGAGAACACTGAAGCTTTCTTT. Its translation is CSATENTEAFF.

CDR3 sequence: CASRGRRDQETQYF. CDR3 coding DNA: TGTGCCAGCAGAGGACGGCGGGACCAAGAGACCCAGTACTTC. This chain connects TRBV25-1 to TRBJ2-5; TRBD2 is a possible D gene (5 bases). V lost 6 bases and J lost 0, with 11 bases in between. This CDR3 spans 14 amino acids. Per the germline V gene, CDR1 is MGHDK and CDR2 is SYGVNS.